Detailed here is one T cell receptor beta chain. BIOMED2 TRB-A/B primer pools were used in multiplex TRB PCR. Each CDR3 protein is one row after TCRdb ran MiXCR on the multiplex PCR reads. In the table there are tens of thousands of distinct CDR3 sequences, roughly 33% of which are singletons. The germline gives CDR1 ENHRY, CDR2 SYGVKD. The CDR3 is 13 amino acids. J lost 6 bases, V lost 10 bases, and 7 bases had no gene match. This sample stems from a study of T and B cells in COVID-19 patients. TRB was amplified from about 260-540 ng of blood genomic DNA. The chain has TRBV10-3 and TRBJ1-4; 8 bases fit TRBD1. Sequences were obtained from blood. This receptor was taken from a human donor who had recovered from COVID-19. CDR3 protein: CATAGGRDEKLFF. The CDR3 DNA is TGTGCCACCGCAGGGGGCAGGGATGAAAAACTGTTTTTT.